This note documents a single TCR beta chain sequence. Its antigen remains unknown. This CDR3 spans 12 amino acids. Deletions cut 6 bases from V and 0 bases from J, with 8 bases between. Germline CDR1 and CDR2: SQVTM and ANQGSEA. This entry comes from a study of Ad26.COV2.S vaccination and SARS-CoV-2 variants. The overall study: The donor belonged to the COV1001 Ad26.COV2.S trial arm. Ad26.COV2.S, an intramuscular injection, was given once or twice 56 days apart.

This table comes from immunoSEQ multiplex PCR, and its TCRdb copy is limited to in-frame clones, with some not included. The table lists 320,000 or so clones, roughly 90% of them singletons. Described treatment: about 20 received Ad26.COV2.S at low or high dose, single or two shots; several received placebo; per-sample allocation not given. The study sampled participants on day 63 after the first vaccine or placebo injection. Notes on the study in general: Vaccinated individuals (as opposed to placebo recipients) had higher spike-specific TCR breadth. There was reportedly substantial breadth in spike-specific CD8+ and CD4+ T cell responses after vaccination.

This receptor was obtained from a person aged 18 to 65 who received the Ad26.COV2.S COVID-19 vaccine or a placebo. The rearrangement links TRBV29-1 to TRBJ1-1; weak D call: TRBD1 (6 bases). The material sequenced was peripheral blood, taken in a trial of Ad26.COV2.S vaccine versus placebo. DNA of the CDR3: TGCAGCGTGGGGGGCTTGAACACTGAAGCTTTCTTT. As protein: CSVGGLNTEAFF.